These T cell receptor beta chains were read from a single sample in a study of shared clonotypes between healthy human individuals. Using immunoSEQ multiplex PCR, the repertoire was profiled, and TCRdb retains in-frame clones only, with some absent. The repertoire has roughly 2 million clones, 85% to 95% of them found once; the top ten carry 0.13%. Sequenced: naive CD4+ T cells sorted from blood. These TCRs come from a man between 18 and 29 years old in good health. The CDR3 runs from the conserved cysteine through the conserved F or W. The D gene is left open where the match is weak. The size of a clone is reported for some rows only, either as once, few or many, or as a class for expanded clones.

v_call	d_call	j_call	clone_size	cdr3_nt	cdr3_aa
TRBV6-4	NA	TRBJ2-1	NA	TGTGCCAGCAGTGACTGGCGAAGTAATGAGCAGTTCTTC	CASSDWRSNEQFF
TRBV25-1	TRBD1	TRBJ1-2	few	TGTGCCAGCAGTCCCGGACAGGGAAGTGGCTACACCTTC	CASSPGQGSGYTF
TRBV7-9	NA	TRBJ2-7	NA	TGTGCCAGCACCGAACAGGGTGCCCCTACCTACGAGCAGTACTTC	CASTEQGAPTYEQYF
TRBV7-3	TRBD1	TRBJ2-1	NA	TGTGCCAGCAGCTCGGGACAGAACGACTACAATGAGCAGTTCTTC	CASSSGQNDYNEQFF
TRBV30	TRBD1	TRBJ1-2	NA	TGTGCCTGGAGTGTACAGACAGGGGGCTGGATGAACTATGGCCACACCTTC	CAWSVQTGGWMNYGHTF
TRBV28	NA	TRBJ2-7	NA	TGTGCCAGCAGTTTAGCTGCCTTCTACGAGCAGTACTTC	CASSLAAFYEQYF
TRBV18	TRBD2	TRBJ2-1	NA	TGTGCCAGCTCACCGGGACTAGCGGGAGGCCCAAGGAGCTCCTACAATGAGCAGTTCTTC	CASSPGLAGGPRSSYNEQFF
TRBV15	TRBD1	TRBJ2-7	NA	TGTGCCACCAGCGGGGGGGGACAGGGGCACTACGAGCAGTACTTC	CATSGGGQGHYEQYF
TRBV9	NA	TRBJ1-3	NA	TGTGCCAGCAGCACCCGTCGGCCAAGCGGGGGAAACACCATATATTTT	CASSTRRPSGGNTIYF
TRBV6-8	NA	TRBJ2-1	NA	TGTGCCAGCAGTCCTGACGAACTAGGATCGGGGAGGGGGTATGAGCAGTTCTTC	CASSPDELGSGRGYEQFF
TRBV7-8	NA	TRBJ1-6	NA	TGTGCCAGCAGCCCTCGGACGGTGATGGATAATTCACCCCTCCACTTT	CASSPRTVMDNSPLHF
TRBV9	NA	TRBJ1-2	NA	TGTGCCAGCAGCGTGGACTCAAACTATGGCTACACCTTC	CASSVDSNYGYTF
TRBV11-2	NA	TRBJ1-6	NA	TGTGCCAGCAGCTTAGCCGGGAATTCACCCCTCCACTTT	CASSLAGNSPLHF
TRBV28	NA	TRBJ2-7	many	TGTGCCAGCGGGAGCTACGAGCAGTACTTC	CASGSYEQYF
TRBV2	NA	TRBJ2-1	NA	TGTGCCAGCAGTCCCAAGAGGAGGGACATCGGGAATGAGCAGTTCTTC	CASSPKRRDIGNEQFF
TRBV30	NA	TRBJ1-1	NA	TGTGCCTGGAGTGCAGGGTTTACTAACACTGAAGCTTTCTTT	CAWSAGFTNTEAFF
TRBV6-1	NA	TRBJ2-7	NA	TGTGCCAGCAGTGAAGCCCGAAACTACGAGCAGTACTTC	CASSEARNYEQYF
TRBV5-1	NA	TRBJ1-3	NA	TGCGCCAGCAGCTTGGACCATAACTCTGGAAACACCATATATTTT	CASSLDHNSGNTIYF
TRBV2	NA	TRBJ1-1	NA	TGTGCCAGCAGTGAAGCAGGGGGGCGGAACACTGAAGCTTTCTTT	CASSEAGGRNTEAFF
TRBV5-1	TRBD1	TRBJ1-1	NA	TGCGCCAGCAGTGGACAGGGGGCCTCTGAAGCTTTCTTT	CASSGQGASEAFF
TRBV6-5	NA	TRBJ2-7	NA	TGTGCCAGCAGTTACTCGCCCGGGAGACACGAGCAGTACTTC	CASSYSPGRHEQYF
TRBV6-1	NA	TRBJ1-1	NA	TGTGCCAGCAGGCTGACCCGACAGGTGAACACTGAAGCTTTCTTT	CASRLTRQVNTEAFF
TRBV19	TRBD1	TRBJ1-2	NA	TGTGCCAGTAGTTCACAGGGGGCAACCCGCTATGGCTACACCTTC	CASSSQGATRYGYTF
TRBV19	TRBD1	TRBJ1-1	NA	TGTGCCAGTAACCCCTGGACAGGGAGCGGTGAAGCTTTCTTT	CASNPWTGSGEAFF
TRBV10-1	NA	TRBJ2-7	NA	TGCGCCAGCAGTGAGTCCCCTTGGAGAGAGCAGTACTTC	CASSESPWREQYF
TRBV5-6	TRBD1	TRBJ2-3	NA	TGTGCCAGCAGTCCCCGGACAGGGGGCGGGGCAGATACGCAGTATTTT	CASSPRTGGGADTQYF
TRBV6-1	NA	TRBJ2-1	NA	TGTGCCAGCAGCTTCGTGGAGAGAGGTGAGCAGTTCTTC	CASSFVERGEQFF
TRBV4-1	TRBD1	TRBJ1-4	NA	TGCGCCAGCAGGGACAGGGAAGATGAAAAACTGTTTTTT	CASRDREDEKLFF
TRBV5-6	NA	TRBJ2-7	NA	TGTGCCAGCAGCTTGGGATTAGGGGAGCAGTACTTC	CASSLGLGEQYF
TRBV5-1	NA	TRBJ2-5	NA	TGCGCCAGCAGCTTGGCGACTTTCCCAGAGACCCAGTACTTC	CASSLATFPETQYF
TRBV25-1	NA	TRBJ2-3	NA	TGTGCCAGCAGTGCCAGGGTTAGCACAGATACGCAGTATTTT	CASSARVSTDTQYF
TRBV6-5	NA	TRBJ1-1	NA	TGTGCCAGCACCAGGGGCGCGGGCACTGAAGCTTTCTTT	CASTRGAGTEAFF
TRBV29-1	TRBD1	TRBJ2-7	NA	TGCAGCGGGGGACAGGGCCCTTCCTACGAGCAGTACTTC	CSGGQGPSYEQYF
TRBV27	NA	TRBJ1-6	NA	TGTGCCAGCAGTTCCGGGGATTATAATTCACCCCTCCACTTT	CASSSGDYNSPLHF
TRBV7-9	TRBD1	TRBJ1-1	once	TGTGCCAGCAGCCTAGAGGGGGCAAGGACTGAAGCTTTCTTT	CASSLEGARTEAFF
TRBV5-5	TRBD2	TRBJ2-1	NA	TGTGCCAGCAGCTTAGCGGGGACTCCCAATGAGCAGTTCTTC	CASSLAGTPNEQFF
TRBV28	NA	TRBJ1-2	NA	TGTGCCAGCAGTTTAAATCAGGAAATCTATGGCTACACCTTC	CASSLNQEIYGYTF
TRBV14	NA	TRBJ1-2	NA	TGTGCCAGCAGCCCCCGGGGGCAGGTTGGCTACACCTTC	CASSPRGQVGYTF
TRBV6-6	NA	TRBJ2-1	NA	TGTGCCAGCAGTTCCCAATACAATGAGCAGTTCTTC	CASSSQYNEQFF
TRBV7-2	TRBD2	TRBJ2-7	NA	TGTGCCAGCAGCTTAGCGGTACTAGCGGGAGGCTCCTACGAGCAGTACTTC	CASSLAVLAGGSYEQYF
TRBV5-1	NA	TRBJ2-2	NA	TGCGCCAGCAGCTTGGTGGCGGAGAACACCGGGGAGCTGTTTTTT	CASSLVAENTGELFF
TRBV9	NA	TRBJ2-1	NA	TGTGCCAGCAGCCGCAACCAACCTGAGCAGTTCTTC	CASSRNQPEQFF
TRBV2	NA	TRBJ2-2	NA	TGTGCCAAAGGACAGCAAAACACCGGGGAGCTGTTTTTT	CAKGQQNTGELFF
TRBV19	NA	TRBJ2-1	NA	TGTGCCAGTAGTACCTCCTCCTACAATGAGCAGTTCTTC	CASSTSSYNEQFF
TRBV6-1	TRBD1	TRBJ1-5	NA	TGTGCCAGCAGTGAAGTTCTGGGACAGAGTTATAGCAATCAGCCCCAGCATTTT	CASSEVLGQSYSNQPQHF
TRBV5-4	TRBD2	TRBJ2-5	NA	TGTGCCAGCAGCTCAGGACTAGCCCAAGAGACCCAGTACTTC	CASSSGLAQETQYF
TRBV18	NA	TRBJ2-7	once	TGTGCCAGCTCACCACCGGGGGGGGCGCTTGAGCAGTACTTC	CASSPPGGALEQYF
TRBV6-6	TRBD1	TRBJ1-4	NA	TGTGCCAGCAGTTACCAGGGGGCGCCAACTAATGAAAAACTGTTTTTT	CASSYQGAPTNEKLFF
TRBV5-1	NA	TRBJ2-4	NA	TGCGCCAGCAGCTTGGCGGGGTTTCGGACGGGAGCCAAAAACATTCAGTACTTC	CASSLAGFRTGAKNIQYF
TRBV19	TRBD1	TRBJ2-7	NA	TGTGCCAGTAGCGAAGCCGGGACAGGGGGCTACGAGCAGTACTTC	CASSEAGTGGYEQYF
TRBV10-3	NA	TRBJ1-1	NA	TGTGCCATCAGTGATAGACGGATGAACACTGAAGCTTTCTTT	CAISDRRMNTEAFF
TRBV6-1	TRBD1	TRBJ2-7	NA	TGTGCCACCCGGGGACAGGGAGTCCACGAGCAGTACTTC	CATRGQGVHEQYF
TRBV14	TRBD2	TRBJ2-1	NA	TGTGCCAGCAGCCAAGTATCCCTAGCGGATAAATACAATGAGCAGTTCTTC	CASSQVSLADKYNEQFF
TRBV2	NA	TRBJ2-2	NA	TGTGCCAGCAGTGTTACGATTCACGGGGAGCTGTTTTTT	CASSVTIHGELFF